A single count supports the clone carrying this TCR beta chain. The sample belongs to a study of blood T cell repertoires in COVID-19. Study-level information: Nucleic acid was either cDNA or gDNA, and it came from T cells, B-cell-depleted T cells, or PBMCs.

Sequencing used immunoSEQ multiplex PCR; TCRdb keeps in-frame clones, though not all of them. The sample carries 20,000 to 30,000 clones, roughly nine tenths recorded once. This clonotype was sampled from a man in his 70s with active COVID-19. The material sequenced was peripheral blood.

The chain's CDR3 is CASSESGTPYGYTF. The CDR3 DNA sequence: TGTGCCAGCAGTGAATCAGGGACACCCTATGGCTACACCTTC. The chain links TRBV25-1 to TRBJ1-2, with D possibly TRBD1 on 6 matching bases. V shed 1 base and J shed 4 bases, with 10 bases lying between them. The CDR3 loop spans 14 amino acids. The germline V gene encodes CDR1 MGHDK and CDR2 SYGVNS.